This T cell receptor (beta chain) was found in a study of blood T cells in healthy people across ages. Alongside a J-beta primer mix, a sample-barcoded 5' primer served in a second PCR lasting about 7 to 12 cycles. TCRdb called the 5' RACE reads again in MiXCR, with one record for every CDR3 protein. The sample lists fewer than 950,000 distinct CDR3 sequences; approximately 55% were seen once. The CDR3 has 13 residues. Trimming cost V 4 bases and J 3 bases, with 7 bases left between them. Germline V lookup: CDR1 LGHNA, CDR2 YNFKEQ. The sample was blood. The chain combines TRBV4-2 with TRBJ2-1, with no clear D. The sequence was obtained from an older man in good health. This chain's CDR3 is CASSRDHYNEQFF. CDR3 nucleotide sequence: TGTGCCAGCAGCCGCGACCACTACAATGAGCAGTTCTTC.